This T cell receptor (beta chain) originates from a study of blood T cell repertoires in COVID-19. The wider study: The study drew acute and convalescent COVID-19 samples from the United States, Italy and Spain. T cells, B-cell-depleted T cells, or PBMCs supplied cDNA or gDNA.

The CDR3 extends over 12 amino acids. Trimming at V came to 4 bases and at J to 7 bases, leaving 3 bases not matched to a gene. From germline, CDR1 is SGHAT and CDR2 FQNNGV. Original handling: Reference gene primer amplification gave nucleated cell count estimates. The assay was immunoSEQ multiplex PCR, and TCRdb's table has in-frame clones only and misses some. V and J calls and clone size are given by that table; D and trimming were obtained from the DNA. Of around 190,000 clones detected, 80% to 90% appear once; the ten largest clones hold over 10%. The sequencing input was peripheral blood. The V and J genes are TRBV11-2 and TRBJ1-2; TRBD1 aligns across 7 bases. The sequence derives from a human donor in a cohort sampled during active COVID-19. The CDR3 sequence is CASSSRGSGYTF. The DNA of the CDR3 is TGTGCCAGCAGCTCCAGGGGGTCTGGCTACACCTTC.